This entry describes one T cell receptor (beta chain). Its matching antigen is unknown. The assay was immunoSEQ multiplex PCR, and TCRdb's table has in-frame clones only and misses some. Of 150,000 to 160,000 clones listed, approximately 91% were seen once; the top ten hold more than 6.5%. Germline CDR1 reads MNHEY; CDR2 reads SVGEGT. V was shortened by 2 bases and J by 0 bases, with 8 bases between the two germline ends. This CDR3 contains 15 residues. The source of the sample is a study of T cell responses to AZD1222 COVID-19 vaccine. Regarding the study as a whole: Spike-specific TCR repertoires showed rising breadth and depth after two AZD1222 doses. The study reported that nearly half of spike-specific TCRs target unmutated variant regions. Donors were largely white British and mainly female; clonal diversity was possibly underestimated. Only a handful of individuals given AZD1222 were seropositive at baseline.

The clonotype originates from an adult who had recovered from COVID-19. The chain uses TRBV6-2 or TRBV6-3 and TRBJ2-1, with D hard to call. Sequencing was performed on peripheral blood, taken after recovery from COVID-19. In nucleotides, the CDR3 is TGTGCCAGCAGTTACGGTCGGAGCTCCTACAATGAGCAGTTCTTC. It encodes CASSYGRSSYNEQFF.